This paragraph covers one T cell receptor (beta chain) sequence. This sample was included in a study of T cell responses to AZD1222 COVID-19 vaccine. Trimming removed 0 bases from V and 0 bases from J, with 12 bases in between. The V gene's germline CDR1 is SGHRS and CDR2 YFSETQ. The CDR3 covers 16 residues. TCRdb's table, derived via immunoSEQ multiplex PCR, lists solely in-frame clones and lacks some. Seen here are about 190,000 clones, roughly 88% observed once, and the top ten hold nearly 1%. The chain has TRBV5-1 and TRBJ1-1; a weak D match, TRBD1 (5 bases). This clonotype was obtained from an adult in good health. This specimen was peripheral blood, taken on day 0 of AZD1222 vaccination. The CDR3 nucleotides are TGCGCCAGCAGCTTGGCGAAGGGGAGCATGAACACTGAAGCTTTCTTT. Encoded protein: CASSLAKGSMNTEAFF.